This entry concerns a single TCR beta chain. Antigen specificity is unknown. The treatment here: approximately nine-day PBMC culture with coronavirus spike peptide pools or control peptides (ViraFEST assay). The CDR3 is made up of 14 amino acids. Trimming removed 4 bases from V and 1 base from J, with 8 bases in between. Per germline, CDR1 SNHLY and CDR2 FYNNEI. These data belong to a study of vaccination and CD4 T cells after COVID-19. Study-wide background: Investigators stimulated cells with overlapping spike peptides drawn from SARS-CoV-2, HCoV-NL63, HCoV-OC43 and HCoV-229E. Notes on the study in general: The analysis of convalescent patients involved relatively few individuals and lacked early post-infection timepoints.

Cultured CD4+ T cell DNA underwent sequencing with the Oncomine TCR Beta short-read assay. TCRdb analysed the PCR reads with MiXCR anew, one entry per CDR3 protein. The sample has just over 15,000 distinct CDR3 sequences; around half are singletons. The receptor comes from a human donor who had recovered from COVID-19. The chain uses TRBV2 and TRBJ1-5, with no clear D. The specimen was CD4+ T cells from blood, cultured in vitro, collected before SARS-CoV-2 vaccination. The CDR3 loop is CASSGRQSNQPQHF. The CDR3 nucleotides read TGTGCCAGCAGTGGTCGGCAGAGCAATCAGCCCCAGCATTTT.